Below, 29 T cell receptor beta chains from the same sample are listed, as sequenced in a study of Graves' ophthalmopathy and Graves' hyperthyroidism. From RNA, the CDR3 regions of TCR beta chains were amplified and sequenced. Scientists carried out first-round RT-PCR using HTBI primers and then a second-round multiplex PCR. MiXCR, run by TCRdb on the multiplex PCR reads, gives a single entry per CDR3 protein. The sample includes approximately 1.2 million distinct CDR3 sequences, roughly 35% of them seen just once. Sequencing was done on a sample of peripheral blood or thyroid tissue (not recorded which). The receptors were sampled from an adult man with Graves' hyperthyroidism.

This clonotype was picked up a small number of times. The chain employs TRBV10-3 and TRBJ1-6; 8 nucleotides match TRBD1. J gave up 0 bases and V 11 bases, and 6 bases lay outside the gene matches. The CDR3 has 15 residues. CDR1 and CDR2 (germline): ENHRY, SYGVKD. CDR3 bases: TGTGCCTGCTGGACAGGGAGCTCCTATAATTCACCCCTCCACTTT. Translation gives CACWTGSSYNSPLHF.

The chain is built from TRBV9 and TRBJ2-7; tentatively, D is TRBD1 or TRBD2 (6 bases each). The CDR3 contains 13 residues. V was trimmed by 0 bases and J by 10 bases, leaving 14 bases between them. Looked up from germline, CDR1 is SGDLS and CDR2 is YYNGEE. The CDR3 loop reads CASSVGTGANQYF. The CDR3 nucleotides read TGTGCCAGCAGCGTAGGGACGGGGGCCAACCAGTACTTC.

The chain couples TRBV10-3 to TRBJ2-1, with 10 positions matching TRBD1. The CDR3 extends over 15 amino acids. V shed 6 bases and J 2 bases; nucleotides not matched to a gene: 4. The germline V gene has CDR1 ENHRY and CDR2 SYGVKD. In DNA form, the CDR3 reads TGTGCCATCAGGGGGACAGGGGCCCCCTACAATGAGCAGTTCTTC. It translates to CAIRGTGAPYNEQFF.

The chain uses TRBV20-1 and TRBJ2-7; 12 bases line up with TRBD2. After removal of 3 bases from V and 5 bases from J, the junction contained 5 bases not matched to a gene. Germline V lookup: CDR1 DFQATT, CDR2 SNEGSKA (reference sequence). This CDR3 region has 14 residues. CDR3 in amino acids: CSARRLAGEDEQYF. The CDR3, as DNA: TGCAGTGCTAGGCGACTAGCGGGAGAAGACGAGCAGTACTTC.

This clonotype was seen only a few times. The V and J genes are TRBV6-5 and TRBJ2-7; no clear D. The V gene's germline CDR1 is MNHEY and CDR2 SVGAGI. The CDR3 is 14 residues long. V lost 6 bases, J lost 0 bases, and 12 bases lay in between. CDR3 sequence reads: CASSPKRNSYEQYF. The CDR3 region has the DNA TGTGCCAGCAGCCCGAAACGCAACTCCTACGAGCAGTACTTC.

The chain is built from TRBV10-2 and TRBJ2-7, with TRBD2 identical over 11 bases. The CDR3 is made up of 13 amino acids. Trimming at V came to 4 bases and at J to 6 bases, leaving 2 bases not matched to a gene. Germline V gene lookup returns CDR1 WSHSY and CDR2 SAAADI. The CDR3 bases are TGCGCCAGCAGTGGGACTAGCGGGCTCGAGCAGTACTTC. Protein product: CASSGTSGLEQYF.

The chain employs TRBV29-1 and TRBJ1-3; 7 bases line up with TRBD1. The CDR3 covers 14 residues. The J segment lost 2 bases and the V segment lost 4 bases, leaving 5 bases of the junction unmatched. Germline loops: CDR1 SQVTM, CDR2 ANQGSEA. This CDR3 reads CSVVGTVTGNTIYF. The DNA for the CDR3 is TGCAGCGTTGTCGGGACAGTAACTGGAAACACCATATATTTT.

The V gene is TRBV20-1, the J gene TRBJ2-7; 10 bases match TRBD1. J lost 5 bases, V lost 3 bases, and 19 bases had no gene match. CDR3 length: 18 amino acids. The germline V gene has CDR1 DFQATT and CDR2 SNEGSKA (reference sequence). CDR3 DNA sequence: TGCAGTGCTAGTGGGGGACAGGGGACGCGCGGGAGGTCCCACGAGCAGTACTTC. This encodes CSASGGQGTRGRSHEQYF.

Only one count was recorded for this clonotype. The CDR3 nucleotides read TGTGCCAGCAGCCGGTGGGGAAGTCAGCAGTACTTC. Residues: CASSRWGSQQYF. This chain links TRBV7-9 with TRBJ2-7; no firm D call. Looked up from germline, CDR1 is SEHNR and CDR2 is FQNEAQ (reference sequence). Between the trimmed V and J ends, which lost 5 bases and 8 bases, there was a span of 13 bases. CDR3 length: 12 residues.

The chain employs TRBV19 and TRBJ2-7, with 10 bases fitting TRBD2. V lost 3 bases and J lost 2; bases outside the gene matches: 1. Germline V gene lookup returns CDR1 LNHDA and CDR2 SQIVND (reference sequence). This CDR3 region has 14 residues. Written as DNA, the CDR3 is TGTGCCAGTAGTATGCTAGCGGGAGCCTACGAGCAGTACTTC. Its translation is CASSMLAGAYEQYF. The full variable domain, with the rest looked up from reference TRBV19 and TRBJ2-7, is DGGITQSPKYLFRKEGQNVTLSCEQNLNHDAMYWYRQDPGQGLRLIYYSQIVNDFQKGDIAEGYSVSREKKESFPLTVTSAQKNPTAFYLCASSMLAGAYEQYFGPGTRLTVT.

This clonotype was observed at least ten times. The J gene is TRBJ1-5, the V gene TRBV2; D gene ambiguous. The germline CDR1 and CDR2 sequences are SNHLY and FYNNEI. The V gene lost 3 bases and the J gene lost 5 bases, with 14 bases spanning the gap. The CDR3 has 15 amino acids. The CDR3 bases are TGTGCCAGCAGTGACTACGGCAGAAGCCATCAGCCCCAGCATTTT. This codes for CASSDYGRSHQPQHF.

The chain uses TRBV29-1 and TRBJ2-7, with 9 bases that match TRBD1. The germline CDR1 and CDR2 sequences are SQVTM and ANQGSEA. The CDR3 extends over 15 amino acids. Trimming took 3 bases from V and 7 from J; bases not matched to a gene: 13. CDR3 coding DNA: TGCAGCGTTGAGGCCGGGACAGGGCCTCGGTCAGAGCAGTACTTC. Its protein is CSVEAGTGPRSEQYF.

This clonotype was seen at least ten times. J is TRBJ1-5 and V is TRBV7-2; D might be TRBD1 (6 bases). CDR3 length: 15 residues. Per the germline V gene, CDR1 is SGHTA and CDR2 is FQGNSA. The V end was cut by 5 bases, the J end by 5 bases, with 16 bases between. CDR3 coding DNA: TGTGCCAGCAGCCAGGGAGTAGGGGGGTATCAGCCCCAGCATTTT. It translates to CASSQGVGGYQPQHF.

V gene TRBV20-1 combines with J gene TRBJ2-7, with TRBD1 matching over 10 bases. Germline V gene lookup returns CDR1 DFQATT and CDR2 SNEGSKA (reference sequence). The V and J ends lost 5 bases and 5 bases, in that order; junction bases with no gene match: 6. CDR3 length: 13 amino acids. CDR3 DNA sequence: TGCAGTGCTCCCGGACAGGGGGGAAACGAGCAGTACTTC. This translates into CSAPGQGGNEQYF.

This clonotype has just a few counts. The rearrangement uses TRBV2 and TRBJ1-5, with 10 nucleotides matching TRBD1. CDR1 SNHLY and CDR2 FYNNEI come from the germline V gene. This CDR3 comprises 15 residues. V trimming: 8 bases; J trimming: 2 bases; junction bases outside the gene matches: 6. CDR3 sequence (DNA): TGTGCCAGCGGTGCCGGGACAGGGGGCAATCAGCCCCAGCATTTT. Its translation is CASGAGTGGNQPQHF.

This clonotype was observed many times. This sequence joins TRBV14 and TRBJ2-5; D is unresolved. CDR1 and CDR2 from the germline V gene are SGHDN and FVKESK. This CDR3 spans 15 amino acids. The ends were cut back, 2 bases at V and 5 bases at J, with 15 bases in the middle. CDR3 residues: CASSQIGPKAETQYF. CDR3 bases: TGTGCCAGCAGCCAAATCGGACCAAAGGCCGAGACCCAGTACTTC.

The J gene is TRBJ2-2, the V gene TRBV9; D not resolved. The V end was cut by 3 bases, the J end by 6 bases, with 6 bases between. There are 12 residues in the CDR3. Germline assignment: CDR1 SGDLS and CDR2 YYNGEE. The CDR3 loop is CASSALSGELFF. CDR3 DNA: TGTGCCAGCAGCGCACTCTCCGGGGAGCTGTTTTTT.

This chain links TRBV12-3 or TRBV12-4 with TRBJ2-7; 9 positions match TRBD2. This CDR3 is 15 amino acids long. The V segment lost 6 bases and the J segment 1 base; nucleotides outside the gene matches: 7. CDR3 protein: CASSLSGSSSYEQYF. As DNA, the CDR3 is TGTGCCAGCAGCCTTAGCGGGAGTTCGTCCTACGAGCAGTACTTC.

The chain joins TRBV2 to TRBJ1-6, with D uncertain. The CDR3 spans 13 residues. CDR1 SNHLY and CDR2 FYNNEI come from the germline V gene. The V and J ends lost 7 bases and 8 bases respectively, with 12 bases between them. In DNA form, the CDR3 reads TGTGCCAGCACCCGCGACGGGTATTCACCCCTCCACTTT. Its translation: CASTRDGYSPLHF.

The table lists this clonotype with a few counts. The chain carries TRBV10-3 and TRBJ1-1, with 7 bases fitting TRBD1. The V gene's germline CDR1 is ENHRY and CDR2 SYGVKD. The CDR3 is 13 residues long. V shed 7 bases and J 5 bases; nucleotides not matched to a gene: 7. CDR3 nucleotide sequence: TGTGCCATCAATTCACAGGGGAGTACTGAAGCTTTCTTT. Translated, it gives CAINSQGSTEAFF.

The chain recombines TRBV14 with TRBJ1-1; D is undetermined. V was shortened by 5 bases and J by 6 bases, with 22 bases between the two germline ends. The CDR3 spans 16 residues. Germline loops: CDR1 SGHDN, CDR2 FVKESK. The CDR3 reads CASSSQGTPGFAEAFF. The CDR3 DNA reads TGTGCCAGCAGCTCACAAGGAACCCCGGGCTTCGCTGAAGCTTTCTTT.

V and J are TRBV4-1 and TRBJ1-3, with D possibly being TRBD1 (5 bases). Trimming stripped 0 bases from V and 3 bases from J, with 12 bases between. Germline CDR1 is MGHRA and CDR2 is YSYEKL. There are 16 residues in the CDR3. Here the CDR3 DNA reads TGCGCCAGCAGCCAAGATCAAGGGGTCTTTGGAAACACCATATATTTT. Its translation: CASSQDQGVFGNTIYF.

With respect to this clonotype: A much larger clone is a single base away; this may be a read error. The chain employs TRBV10-3 and TRBJ1-5, with 8 bases identical to TRBD1. Germline V lookup: CDR1 ENHRY, CDR2 SYGVKD. V lost 5 bases and J lost 6; bases outside the gene matches: 6. CDR3 length equals 14 residues. The chain's CDR3 is CAISSDRGAQPQHF. Here the CDR3 DNA reads TGTGCCATCAGTTCCGACAGGGGAGCTCAGCCCCAGCATTTT.

This clonotype was detected a few times. This chain connects TRBV4-1 to TRBJ1-1; D unclear. With 1 base removed from V and 8 bases from J, the gap between germline ends came to 14 bases. The V gene's germline CDR1 is MGHRA and CDR2 YSYEKL. The CDR3 has 14 residues. The CDR3 spells CASSQGPLGREAFF. CDR3 DNA sequence: TGCGCCAGCAGCCAAGGCCCCTTAGGCAGGGAAGCTTTCTTT.

This clonotype was observed at least ten times. V gene TRBV25-1 combines with J gene TRBJ1-3, with D maybe TRBD1 (5 bases). The length of the CDR3 is 16 residues. CDR1 and CDR2 from the germline V gene are MGHDK and SYGVNS. Deletions cut 1 base from V and 2 bases from J, with 12 bases between. CDR3 sequence (DNA): TGTGCCAGCAGTGAATCCCGACGAGGGGCTGGAAACACCATATATTTT. It specifies CASSESRRGAGNTIYF.

With respect to this clonotype: One end of the junction does not line up with germline, which may come from a read error. The chain carries TRBV5-1 and TRBJ1-6; possibly TRBD1 for D (5 bases). Germline V CDR1 and CDR2: SGHRS, YFSETQ. CDR3 length: 12 amino acids. In nucleotides, the CDR3 is TGCACCAGCAGCTTGGGGGAGTCACCCCTCCACTTT. It codes for CTSSLGESPLHF.

V usage is TRBV28 and J usage is TRBJ2-7; 9 bases match TRBD1. V shed 3 bases and J 4 bases; nucleotides not matched to a gene: 4. The CDR3 covers 14 residues. Germline V gene lookup returns CDR1 MDHEN and CDR2 SYDVKM. This CDR3 is CASSFRDRVYEQYF. The CDR3 DNA sequence: TGTGCCAGCAGTTTCAGGGACAGGGTTTACGAGCAGTACTTC. Complete variable domain (other parts from reference TRBV28 and TRBJ2-7): DVKVTQSSRYLVKRTGEKVFLECVQDMDHENMFWYRQDPGLGLRLIYFSYDVKMKEKGDIPEGYSVSREKKERFSLILESASTNQTSMYLCASSFRDRVYEQYFGPGTRLTVT.

This clonotype was seen at least ten times. The rearrangement links TRBV5-1 to TRBJ1-1; D possibly corresponds to TRBD1 (5 bases). Per the germline V gene, CDR1 is SGHRS and CDR2 is YFSETQ. There are 14 residues in the CDR3. V dropped 1 base and J dropped 4 bases, with 11 bases sitting between them. The DNA for the CDR3 is TGCGCCAGCAGCTTGTTGCGGGGGGGCACTGAAGCTTTCTTT. It yields the protein CASSLLRGGTEAFF.

The CDR3, as DNA: TGTGCCACCACAGCGGGGGGTATGGAGACCCAGTACTTC. It translates to CATTAGGMETQYF. The chain couples TRBV10-3 to TRBJ2-5, with 9 nucleotides matching TRBD2. The junction had 8 bases not matched to a gene; V was cut back by 10 bases and J by 5 bases. CDR1 and CDR2 (germline): ENHRY, SYGVKD. There are 13 residues in the CDR3.